This T cell receptor (beta chain) was recorded in a study of T cells in Graves' hyperthyroidism and ophthalmopathy. In its sample, this clonotype was seen many times. Amplification of TCR beta CDR3 regions was performed using RNA transcripts as template. The HTBI primer set was used in a first-round RT-PCR of the TCR CDR3. MiXCR, run by TCRdb on the multiplex PCR reads, gives a single entry per CDR3 protein. The sample includes about 570,000 distinct CDR3 sequences, 46% of them seen just once. Sequenced input: peripheral blood or thyroid tissue (not recorded which). This TCR was sampled from an adult woman with Graves' disease, either hyperthyroidism or ophthalmopathy (not recorded which).

In DNA form, the CDR3 reads TGTGCCAGCAGCTCTTACGGACAGACCTATTGGCCTAATGAAAAACTGTTTTTT. Protein: CASSSYGQTYWPNEKLFF. This chain connects TRBV7-3 to TRBJ1-4, with D possibly being TRBD1 (6 bases). This CDR3 region has 18 residues. Trimming stripped 4 bases from V and 3 bases from J, with 21 bases between. The germline gives CDR1 SGHTA, CDR2 FQGTGA.